These 20 T cell receptor beta chains were all obtained from the same sample, sequenced in a study of blood T cells in healthy people across ages. Primed by a sample-barcoded 5' primer and a J-beta primer mix, a second PCR proceeded for roughly 7 to 11 cycles. TCRdb reprocessed the 5' RACE reads via MiXCR and lists one record per CDR3 protein. The repertoire includes about 800,000 distinct CDR3 sequences, around 45% of them detected once, and 15% to 20% sits in the top ten. The sequenced sample was blood. The receptors shown here come from a man at least 80 years old in good health.

The chain employs TRBV27 and TRBJ1-1; no firm D call. The CDR3 loop spans 12 amino acids. V was cut by 7 bases and J by 0 bases, with 6 bases left in between. Germline values: CDR1 MNHEY, CDR2 SMNVEV (reference sequence). The CDR3 protein is CASKQMNTEAFF. CDR3 nucleotide sequence: TGTGCCAGCAAACAGATGAACACTGAAGCTTTCTTT.

The CDR3 coding sequence is TGCGCCAGCAGCGGGGGTACAGAGGCAAACTATGGCTACACCTTC. It yields the protein CASSGGTEANYGYTF. The chain joins TRBV5-1 to TRBJ1-2; D possibly corresponds to TRBD1 (5 bases). This CDR3 region has 15 residues. In germline, CDR1 is SGHRS, CDR2 YFSETQ. V lost 4 bases, J lost 2 bases, and 15 bases lay in between.

This clonotype was observed once. One junction end disagrees with the germline gene, perhaps due to a read error. The chain employs TRBV7-3 and TRBJ2-1; a weak D match, TRBD1 (6 bases). Germline CDR1 and CDR2: SGHTA and FQGTGA. The CDR3 loop spans 15 amino acids. DNA of the CDR3: TGTGTCAGCAGCTTAAGGGGGTCGAGACCAAATGAGCAGTTCTTC. It codes for CVSSLRGSRPNEQFF.

The rearrangement links TRBV3-1 to TRBJ2-5; possible D gene TRBD1, 6 bases. The germline V gene has CDR1 LGHDT and CDR2 YNNKEL (reference sequence). Trimming took off 4 bases at V and 7 bases at J, with 13 bases between the two ends. CDR3 length equals 13 residues. CDR3 sequence (DNA): TGTGCCAGCAGCCTTAGGGGGTTGTTGACCCAGTACTTC. It encodes CASSLRGLLTQYF.

This rearrangement joins TRBV20-1 to TRBJ1-2; D perhaps matches TRBD1 (6 bases). This CDR3 is built from 12 residues. Germline CDR1 is DFQATT and CDR2 is SNEGSKA (reference sequence). Trimming removed 6 bases at V and 2 bases at J, with 10 bases between. CDR3 protein: CSARTENYGYTF. Here the CDR3 DNA reads TGCAGTGCCAGGACAGAGAACTATGGCTACACCTTC.

This chain links TRBV6-5 with TRBJ2-1, with 8 bases fitting TRBD2. The CDR3 totals 17 residues. Germline lookup yields CDR1 MNHEY and CDR2 SVGAGI. The V gene end was trimmed by 4 bases and the J gene end by 2 bases; junction bases not matched to a gene: 10. CDR3 residues: CASSSKKTSGTYNEQFF. In nucleotides, the CDR3 is TGTGCCAGCAGTTCTAAGAAAACTAGCGGTACCTACAATGAGCAGTTCTTC.

CDR3 bases: TGTGCCAGCAGCCCCGCCCTAGCGGGAGGCTCCTACGAGCAGTACTTC. Translating it yields CASSPALAGGSYEQYF. This chain connects TRBV7-2 to TRBJ2-7; 11 nucleotides line up with TRBD2. V gave up 5 bases and J gave up 0 bases; unmatched junction bases: 6. The germline V gene encodes CDR1 SGHTA and CDR2 FQGNSA. This CDR3 contains 16 residues.

The chain carries TRBV3-1 and TRBJ2-2, with D uncertain. Trimming removed 4 bases from V and 9 bases from J, with 12 bases in between. Germline V gene sequence: CDR1 LGHDT, CDR2 YNNKEL (reference sequence). This CDR3 has 13 amino acids. The DNA of the CDR3 is TGTGCCAGCAGCCTATCACAGAACCGGGAGCTGTTTTTT. Amino acids: CASSLSQNRELFF.

The V call is TRBV3-1, the J call TRBJ2-1; D is possibly TRBD1 or TRBD2 (6 bases each). V was clipped by 0 bases and J by 6 bases, with 15 bases between them. The CDR3 has 16 amino acids. The germline gives CDR1 LGHDT, CDR2 YNNKEL (reference sequence). The CDR3 coding sequence is TGTGCCAGCAGCCAAGATATGAGGGGGGCCGGCAATGAGCAGTTCTTC. This codes for CASSQDMRGAGNEQFF.

This chain joins TRBV12-3 or TRBV12-4 and TRBJ2-5, with 14 bases that match TRBD2. The CDR3 extends over 16 amino acids. Trimming removed 5 bases from V and 11 bases from J; junction bases left unmatched: 13. The CDR3 loop is CASSPIGTSGSREQYF. In nucleotides, the CDR3 is TGTGCCAGCAGTCCCATCGGGACTAGCGGGAGCCGTGAGCAGTACTTC.

The chain carries TRBV6-6 and TRBJ2-3; the match to TRBD2 covers 9 bases. Germline CDR1 MNHNY, CDR2 SVGAGI (reference sequence). After removal of 6 bases from V and 4 bases from J, the junction contained 2 bases not matched to a gene. The CDR3 loop spans 13 amino acids. This CDR3 reads CASRLAGSDTQYF. The CDR3 region has the DNA TGTGCCAGCAGACTAGCGGGTTCAGATACGCAGTATTTT.

This clonotype showed up just a few times. The chain joins TRBV5-6 to TRBJ2-7; D possibly corresponds to TRBD2 (6 bases). Germline V gene sequence: CDR1 SGHDT, CDR2 YYEEEE. This CDR3 is 15 amino acids long. V lost 0 bases and J 3 bases, leaving 13 bases between the germline ends. The CDR3 sequence is CASSLALAEFYEQYF. The DNA for the CDR3 is TGTGCCAGCAGCTTGGCCTTAGCGGAGTTCTACGAGCAGTACTTC.

V and J are TRBV5-1 and TRBJ2-3; 7 bases fit TRBD1. J lost 4 bases, V lost 1 base, and 15 bases had no gene match. The CDR3 sequence is 18 residues long. Germline assignment: CDR1 SGHRS and CDR2 YFSETQ. The CDR3: CASSLTGVPRSGADTQYF. The DNA for the CDR3 is TGCGCCAGCAGCTTGACAGGGGTCCCTAGGAGTGGAGCAGATACGCAGTATTTT.

The V and J genes are TRBV28 and TRBJ2-1; 8 nucleotides match TRBD2. The CDR3 sequence is 14 residues long. V lost 5 bases and J lost 6; bases outside the gene matches: 6. Germline loops: CDR1 MDHEN, CDR2 SYDVKM. Written as DNA, the CDR3 is TGTGCCAGCAGTCCCAGCGGGAGTTCCAATGAGCAGTTCTTC. This translates into CASSPSGSSNEQFF.

This clonotype was picked up many times. This chain's CDR3 is CASSLPGVRETQYF. CDR3 nucleotides: TGTGCCAGCAGCTTGCCGGGAGTAAGGGAGACCCAGTACTTC. The gene calls are TRBV5-6 and TRBJ2-7; possibly TRBD2 for D (6 bases). Near its end, the DNA agrees better with TRBJ2-5, so the J call may be wrong. The CDR3 runs 14 residues. In germline, CDR1 is SGHDT, CDR2 YYEEEE.

This clonotype was found many times. CDR3 in amino acids: CASSQVGLAGGSSYNEQFF. The CDR3 nucleotides are TGCGCCAGCAGCCAAGTGGGACTAGCGGGAGGAAGCTCCTACAATGAGCAGTTCTTC. This chain links TRBV4-1 with TRBJ2-1, with 15 bases lining up with TRBD2. In germline, CDR1 is MGHRA, CDR2 YSYEKL. The CDR3 runs 19 residues. Trimming removed 1 base from V and 0 bases from J; junction bases left unmatched: 4.

V and J are TRBV4-2 and TRBJ2-1; D unresolved. CDR1 is LGHNA and CDR2 is YNFKEQ in the germline V gene. V was shortened by 0 bases and J by 6 bases, with 15 bases between the two germline ends. The CDR3 length is 16 residues. For the CDR3, the DNA is TGTGCCAGCAGCCAAGATTCAGCAACGGTCGGCAATGAGCAGTTCTTC. Translating gives CASSQDSATVGNEQFF.

This clonotype was found once. The chain combines TRBV27 with TRBJ2-5; 7 positions match TRBD2. Trimming took 4 bases from V and 6 from J; bases not matched to a gene: 14. The CDR3 is made up of 16 amino acids. Germline V gives CDR1 MNHEY, CDR2 SMNVEV (reference sequence). The CDR3 loop is CASSYSPGLGTKTQYF. DNA of the CDR3: TGTGCCAGCAGTTATTCGCCAGGACTAGGCACAAAGACCCAGTACTTC.

This chain connects TRBV20-1 to TRBJ2-3; D may correspond to TRBD1 or TRBD2 (6 bases each). Trimming removed 0 bases from V and 0 bases from J, with 13 bases in between. Germline V lookup: CDR1 DFQATT, CDR2 SNEGSKA (reference sequence). CDR3 length: 16 residues. The CDR3 protein is CSARDLQGGSTDTQYF. CDR3 nucleotides: TGCAGTGCTAGAGATCTTCAAGGGGGGAGCACAGATACGCAGTATTTT.

This chain links TRBV4-3 with TRBJ2-3; maybe TRBD2 (5 bases). V dropped 0 bases and J dropped 3 bases, with 13 bases sitting between them. The CDR3 spans 16 residues. CDR1 and CDR2 from the germline V gene are LGHNA and YSLEER. Here the CDR3 DNA reads TGCGCCAGCAGCCAAGATCAAGGGCCGGGGACAGATACGCAGTATTTT. It translates to CASSQDQGPGTDTQYF.